This T cell receptor (beta chain) was sequenced in a study of molecular identifiers for immune sequencing clone quantification. Whole-study context: Replicates split RNA from approximately 22,000 or 94,000 naive CD8 cells five ways, and the researchers sequenced four portions. Study findings and constraints: Clones that exceeded 20 RNA copies held over 97% of effector molecules, yet under 1% in naive cells.

Trimming removed 8 bases at V and 4 bases at J, with 18 bases between. CDR1 is DFQATT and CDR2 is SNEGSKA in the germline V gene (reference sequence). CDR3 length equals 13 residues. The sample holds many counts of this clonotype. The antigen remains undetermined. The bulk TCR libraries were made with methods described before and with listed TCR primers. TCRdb reprocessed the PCR reads via MiXCR and lists one record per CDR3 protein. Seen here are 88,000 or so distinct CDR3 sequences, about 21% observed once, and the top ten hold approximately 1.1%. This clonotype was obtained from a human donor in good health. Some libraries in this study had Jurkat cell RNA spiked in. Sample: naive CD8+ T cells from blood, with Jurkat cell RNA spiked in. Subset of the sample: FACS-sorted CD8+CD4-CCR7+CD45RA+ naive T cells. The chain recombines TRBV20-1 with TRBJ2-7; D is unclear. CDR3 coding DNA: TGCAGTACCACCGGCTCGGGCTCTTACGAGCAGTACTTC. It translates to CSTTGSGSYEQYF.